This TCR beta chain was profiled in a study of Tregs in tolerant kidney transplant recipients. Study-wide findings and caveats: Tregs expanded with activated donor B cells seemed most donor-specific.

Comments on this clone: Its antigen is currently unknown.

Sequencing was performed with immunoSEQ multiplex PCR; in TCRdb, only in-frame clones are kept and a portion is missing. This table has 54,000 or so clones, roughly nine tenths appearing once. Mixed chimerism was transient after nonmyeloablative marrow transplants from related graft donors. The sequence came from a human patient who received a combined kidney and bone marrow transplant. The T cells may partly be graft donor cells. The input for sequencing was CD8+ T cells from blood (PBMCs), taken 24 months after the transplant.

The CDR3 spells CASTAGSGGAGETQYF. CDR3 in DNA: TGTGCCAGCACCGCGGGTAGCGGGGGGGCAGGAGAGACCCAGTACTTC. The chain employs TRBV9 and TRBJ2-5, with TRBD2 matching 11 bases. Per germline, CDR1 SGDLS and CDR2 YYNGEE. J lost 4 bases, V lost 6 bases, and 11 bases had no gene match. The CDR3 has 16 amino acids.